This T cell receptor (beta chain) was captured in a study of T cells in Graves' hyperthyroidism and ophthalmopathy. Study conclusions and caveats: From stable hyperthyroidism, ophthalmopathy was set apart by a 13 V-J model. Blood also showed most of the thyroid clonotypes that were expanded above 0.001. Ophthalmopathy, which appeared later, was predicted by the model a median 6.5 months before onset.

Germline assignment: CDR1 PRHDT and CDR2 FYEKMQ (reference sequence). V dropped 2 bases and J dropped 10; count of bases not matched to a gene: 6. The CDR3 is 13 amino acids. A Clinical Activity Score of at least 3, a NOSPECS grade of at least 4 and a duration under 3 months were recorded in the ophthalmopathy patients. Ten or more counts support this clonotype. The target antigen is unknown. TCR beta CDR3 region amplification was performed from RNA transcripts. A first-round RT-PCR of the TCR CDR3 used the HTBI primer set. Using its own MiXCR run on the multiplex PCR reads, TCRdb lists one record per CDR3 protein. The data show 300,000 to 450,000 distinct CDR3 sequences, 14% seen once.

The sequence was collected from a woman aged 25 to 39 with Graves' ophthalmopathy. The sequencing sample was made of blood. The chain recombines TRBV13 with TRBJ1-2, with 8 nucleotides matching TRBD1. The CDR3 DNA is TGTGCCAGCAGCTTATTTCAGGGGGCAGACTACACCTTC. Its translation is CASSLFQGADYTF.